This note documents a single T cell receptor beta chain sequence. Its antigen is not yet known. A junction boundary mismatches the germline segment, possibly from a read error. Library preparation was by the immunoSEQ multiplex PCR assay. For the multiplex PCR, a mixture combining 60 forward primers for TCR Vbeta segments and 13 reverse primers for TCR Jbeta segments was used. The CDR3 region of rearranged TCR beta genes was amplified from genomic DNA by a multiplex PCR assay. On the Illumina HiSeq System, the amplified TCR beta libraries were sequenced as 87-base-pair reads. The paper's data handling went like this. A later analysis counted about 80 million unique TCR beta chains across the 600 to 850 repertoires, and roughly 10 million of these chains were shared by at least two donors. A nearest-neighbor algorithm error-corrected the raw reads and collapsed the reads into unique sequences, merging closely related sequences to remove PCR and sequencing errors. Alignment of CDR3 sequences to IMGT reference sequences was used to assign V, D and J gene segments. For a sequence to be retained, at least a six-nucleotide match to both a V gene segment and a J gene segment was required. A rearrangement was called productive if the CDR3 had no stop codons and remained in frame with V and J, and every other rearrangement was called non-productive. Following IMGT convention, CDR3 was defined as the stretch from the second conserved V-encoded cysteine up to the conserved J-encoded phenylalanine. The earlier analysis of about 500 of the donors excluded sequences that lacked an unambiguous match to a single V gene segment. An earlier analysis of approximately 590 of the donors classified V segments as functional when productive rearrangements were above 56.7% and as segregating when the standard deviation between donors was above 5%. A statistical classification framework was built for diagnosing cytomegalovirus status from the catalog of TCR beta chain sequences. A later analysis assigned V and J genes by comparing TCR nucleotide sequences with IMGT/GENE-DB human TR gene sequences. A later analysis assigned CDR3 sequences and most-parsimonious VDJ recombination scenarios with the TCRdist pipeline. In a later analysis, every TCR beta chain was defined by the combination of its CDR3 amino acid sequence and its V-gene family, and reads without a unique V-gene family were dropped. As a way to deal with suspected cross-contamination and a sequencing artifact, a later analysis dropped under 600 nucleotide sequences that were highly shared and had low generation probability. In a later analysis, a clonal expansion index was calculated for each public chain from normalized within-repertoire ranks of inferred template counts. Generation probabilities in a later analysis came from a VDJ recombination model fitted to out-of-frame rearrangements, and those results were checked against IGoR. In a later analysis, hypergeometric tests were used to score TCR-TCR, TCR-HLA and TCR-CMV co-occurrence, with a repertoire-size bias correction applied to TCR pairs. To estimate false discovery rates, a later analysis permuted the HLA or CMV assignments 20 times. In a later analysis, co-occurring TCRs were grouped using DBSCAN, with TCRdist sequence similarity added in when clustering inside HLA-allele-positive subsets. For co-occurrence clustering, repertoires with fewer than 30,000 or more than 120,000 public chains were excluded, along with 4 to 6 repertoires with anomalous nucleotide sharing. Here the immuneACCESS table is served through TCRdb, limited to in-frame sequences with V and J called. Missing clones are a known gap in these copies; in checked studies unresolved V genes cover under half, and the rest lacks a known reason. Clonal size and the V and J genes are those of that table, whereas D and trimming came from the DNA. This specimen's table enumerates some 140,000 clones. The top ten clonotypes cover approximately 1.5% of the sample.

CDR3 length: 13 amino acids, cysteine to phenylalanine. Only CDR3 DNA is held: 39 bases, read in frame from base 1. Looking up the germline V gene yields CDR1 SGHRS and CDR2 YFSETQ. The data are from a study of cytomegalovirus exposure and HLA in healthy donors (dated by TCRdb to between 2016 and 2019). Looking at the study overall: In an earlier analysis of roughly 590 of the donors, 276 Gb of sequence data and 100 million or so unique TCR beta sequences from roughly 180 million T cells were reported. Every discovery cohort repertoire had been produced on one sequencing platform. A later genetic analysis took genome-wide SNP genotypes for about three fifths of the roughly 670 donors and used that subset as a discovery cohort. The study aimed to test whether signatures of past pathogen exposure could be identified by cataloging public T cell receptors. Donor age, sex, ethnicity and CMV serostatus were collected together with the repertoire data. To predict cytomegalovirus infection status, the study combined high-throughput TCR immunosequencing, statistical association of individual TCRs with disease status, and machine learning. Across some 400 genotyped donors of the cohort, an average of about 250,000 unique TCR beta nucleotide sequences per donor were sequenced, and approximately 19% of those sequences were non-productive. A separate validation cohort of roughly 130 different subjects was used in addition to the roughly 700-subject first cohort. The number of donors typed differed by locus, with roughly 629-640 for A, B, C, DRB1 and DQB1, over 500 for DQA1, under 610 for DPA1, and roughly 450 for DPB1. Of the roughly 400 genotyped donors, over 65% fell in the genetic ancestry cluster associated with self-reported Caucasian donors. The study used immunosequencing to profile the T cell repertoires of approximately 630 subjects and linked those repertoires to cytomegalovirus serostatus. HLA typing covered class I and class II loci at four-digit resolution. To decide whether each TCR beta V gene segment behaved as functional or pseudogenic, an earlier analysis of some 600 of the donors relied on high-throughput TCR beta sequencing. A later analysis re-examined previously published TCR beta repertoires from about 700 donors and added high-resolution HLA genotyping to investigate patterns of TCR occurrence. About five DR-DQ haplotypes were handled as single units for association and clustering because linkage in the cohort was strong. Roughly 300 gigabases of sequencing data and around 85 million unique TCR sequences made up an early release that covered around 640 HLA-typed donors. Rather than using new phenotypic data, the later analysis identified candidate immune exposures from TCR beta sequences and from how often those sequences occurred across donors. Summary of the overall study and its limitations: The classifier was reported to diagnose cytomegalovirus status with high specificity and sensitivity in both the original and validation cohorts. Broadly in line with IMGT annotations, most TCR beta V segments showed up in productive rearrangements about 87% or about 30% of the time in an earlier analysis of around 600 of the donors. HLA typing was unavailable for some donors at each locus, so association tests used only the typed subset. In a later analysis, TCR association rates were found to vary across HLA loci, with the most associated TCRs seen for DRB1 alleles and the fewest for HLA-C alleles. In a later analysis, HLA-associated TCR beta chains were found to be more clonally expanded and to have lower generation probabilities than equally common non-associated chains. Some IMGT-functional V segments, including TRBV6-2 and TRBV6-3, could not be told apart with the 87-base-pair reads, so those segments were excluded. Roughly uniform sequencing depth across donors was assumed in presence/absence analyses, although this assumption may not hold. In a later analysis, most CMV-associated TCR beta chains were found to appear HLA-restricted, with HLA associations seemingly driven largely by CMV exposure. A group of highly shared sequence variants was considered likely to be a technical artifact of the sequencing pipeline. When HLA alleles, especially DR and DQ, strongly co-occurred, attributing TCR associations to individual alleles was difficult. The authors suggested that the approach could potentially be extended to other disease states and immunological phenotypes. The earlier analysis of approximately 540 of the donors excluded approximately 15 rarely observed V segments, including chromosome 9 orphons, because counts were too low. Specific HLA alleles were associated with 15,000 to 20,000 TCR beta sequences at a false discovery rate of 0.05 in a later analysis. V-gene and J-gene trimming of TCR beta chains was associated with a missense DCLRE1C variant in a later genetic analysis, and the association was replicated in an independent cohort. In this cohort, only TCR beta chains were sequenced, and detectable features were limited by the absence of alpha or paired-chain data. Compared with the approximately 670-donor mean, donors in an Asian-associated ancestry cluster had fewer N-insertions in productive TCRs, according to a later genetic analysis. Across donors, most TCR sequences were observed very rarely, whereas some public TCRs were present in many individuals. A few of the identified cytomegalovirus-associated TCR beta chains were confirmed in vitro to be specific for cytomegalovirus antigens. Immune exposure information for the cohort was limited to CMV serostatus. A later analysis reported that several top co-occurrence clusters appeared linked to parvovirus B19, influenza, CMV and Epstein-Barr virus. The study listed 150 to 200 TCR beta chains as associated with cytomegalovirus. A further reported finding was that TCR beta sequences accurately predicted the HLA-A and HLA-B alleles for most subjects in the first cohort. Correlated functional status among segregating V segments might reflect linkage disequilibrium, but an unknown experimental factor could not be ruled out.

The cohort was made up of under 800 healthy bone marrow donors. At the time of sampling, every cohort member was nominally healthy, though immune exposures that went unrecorded were likely present. The donor tested CMV seronegative and was one of the 352 seronegative cohort members. Every donor gave a peripheral blood sample, and the peripheral blood mononuclear cells from that sample were used for TCR beta sequencing. Genomic DNA was extracted from the blood cell samples with the Qiagen DNeasy Blood Extraction Kit. The sequence joins TRBV5-1 to TRBJ2-7, and the D gene may be TRBD1, 6 bases matching. The sequence derives from a woman in her thirties or forties in good health and CMV-seronegative. The sequencing sample was made of PBMCs. CDR3 protein: CASSLDLGQSIRF. The DNA sequence reads TGCGCCAGCAGCTTGGATCTTGGACAGTCCATACGGTTC.